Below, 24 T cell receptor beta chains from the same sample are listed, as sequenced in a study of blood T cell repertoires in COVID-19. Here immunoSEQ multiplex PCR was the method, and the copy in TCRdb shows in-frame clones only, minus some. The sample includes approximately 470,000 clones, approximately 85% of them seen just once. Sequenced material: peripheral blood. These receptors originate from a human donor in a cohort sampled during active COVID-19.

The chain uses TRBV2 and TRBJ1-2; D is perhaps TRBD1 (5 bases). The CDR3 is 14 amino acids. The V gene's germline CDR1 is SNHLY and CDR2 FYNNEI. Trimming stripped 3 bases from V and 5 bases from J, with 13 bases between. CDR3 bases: TGTGCCAGCAGTGAGGGGCCCGCGAGGTATGGCTACACCTTC. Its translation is CASSEGPARYGYTF. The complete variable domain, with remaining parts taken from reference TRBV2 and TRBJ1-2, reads EPEVTQTPSHQVTQMGQEVILRCVPISNHLYFYWYRQILGQKVEFLVSFYNNEISEKSEIFDDQFSVERPDGSNFTLKIRSTKLEDSAMYFCASSEGPARYGYTFGSGTRLTVV.

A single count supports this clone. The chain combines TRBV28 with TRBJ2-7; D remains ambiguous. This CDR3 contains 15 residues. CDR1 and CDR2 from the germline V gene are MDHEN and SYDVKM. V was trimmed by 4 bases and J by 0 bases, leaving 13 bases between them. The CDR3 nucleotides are TGTGCCAGCAGTTATGTCTTTTCTAGCTCCTACGAGCAGTACTTC. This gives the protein CASSYVFSSSYEQYF.

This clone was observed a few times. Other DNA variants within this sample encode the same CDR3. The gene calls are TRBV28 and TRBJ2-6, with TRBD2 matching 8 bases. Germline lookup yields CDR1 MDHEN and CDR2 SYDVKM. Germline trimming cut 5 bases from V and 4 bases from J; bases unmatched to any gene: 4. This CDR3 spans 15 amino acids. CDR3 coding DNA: TGTGCCAGCAGTCGGGGGGGATCAGGGGCCAACGTCCTGACTTTC. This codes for CASSRGGSGANVLTF.

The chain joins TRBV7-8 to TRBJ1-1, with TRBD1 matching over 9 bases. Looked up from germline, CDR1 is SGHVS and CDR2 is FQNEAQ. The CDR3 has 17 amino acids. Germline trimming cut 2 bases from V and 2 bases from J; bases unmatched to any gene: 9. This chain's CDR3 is CASSLHRGRFPNTEAFF. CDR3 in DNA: TGTGCCAGCAGCTTACACAGGGGGCGCTTCCCCAACACTGAAGCTTTCTTT.

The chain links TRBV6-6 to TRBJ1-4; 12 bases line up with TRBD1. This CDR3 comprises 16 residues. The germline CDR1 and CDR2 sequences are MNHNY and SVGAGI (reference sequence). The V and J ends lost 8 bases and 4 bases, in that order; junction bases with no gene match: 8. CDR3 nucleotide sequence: TGTGCCAGCGTGAGCCGGGACAGGGGGCGTAATGAAAAACTGTTTTTT. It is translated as CASVSRDRGRNEKLFF.

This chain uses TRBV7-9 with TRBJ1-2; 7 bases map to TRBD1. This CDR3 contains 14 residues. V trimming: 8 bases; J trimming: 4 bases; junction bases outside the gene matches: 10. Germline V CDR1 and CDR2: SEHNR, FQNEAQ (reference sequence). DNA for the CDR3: TGTGCCAGCGACTTGGGGACAGCACCCTATGGCTACACCTTC. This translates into CASDLGTAPYGYTF.

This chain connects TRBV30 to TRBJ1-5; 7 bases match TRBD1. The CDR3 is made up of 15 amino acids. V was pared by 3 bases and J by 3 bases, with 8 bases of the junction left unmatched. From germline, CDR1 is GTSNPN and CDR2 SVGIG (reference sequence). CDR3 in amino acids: CAWSPTDRDNQPQHF. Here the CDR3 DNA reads TGTGCCTGGAGCCCAACAGACAGGGACAATCAGCCCCAGCATTTT.

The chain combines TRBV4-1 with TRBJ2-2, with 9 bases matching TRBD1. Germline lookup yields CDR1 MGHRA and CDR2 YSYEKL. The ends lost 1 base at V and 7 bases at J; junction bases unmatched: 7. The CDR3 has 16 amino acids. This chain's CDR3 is CASSQVKQGAVGELFF. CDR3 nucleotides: TGCGCCAGCAGCCAAGTGAAACAGGGGGCTGTCGGGGAGCTGTTTTTT.

CDR3 residues: CAISETGEGQPQHF. CDR3 DNA: TGTGCCATCAGTGAGACAGGGGAAGGTCAGCCCCAGCATTTT. The chain couples TRBV10-3 to TRBJ1-5; 7 bases are shared with TRBD1. CDR1 ENHRY and CDR2 SYGVKD come from the germline V gene. Trimming took 2 bases from V and 6 from J; bases not matched to a gene: 4. The CDR3 spans 14 residues.

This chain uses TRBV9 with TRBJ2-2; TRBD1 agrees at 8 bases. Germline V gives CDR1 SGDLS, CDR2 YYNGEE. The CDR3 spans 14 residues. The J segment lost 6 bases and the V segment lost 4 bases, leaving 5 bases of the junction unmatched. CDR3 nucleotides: TGTGCCAGCAGCCCAGTGGACAGGGCCGGGGAGCTGTTTTTT. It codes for CASSPVDRAGELFF. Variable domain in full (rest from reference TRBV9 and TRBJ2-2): DSGVTQTPKHLITATGQRVTLRCSPRSGDLSVYWYQQSLDQGLQFLIQYYNGEERAKGNILERFSAQQFPDLHSELNLSSLELGDSALYFCASSPVDRAGELFFGEGSRLTVL.

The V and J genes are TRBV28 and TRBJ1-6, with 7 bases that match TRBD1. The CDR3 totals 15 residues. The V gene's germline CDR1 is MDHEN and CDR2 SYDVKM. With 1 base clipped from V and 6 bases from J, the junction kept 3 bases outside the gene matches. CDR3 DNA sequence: TGTGCCAGCAGTTTATCGGGACAGAGTAATTCACCCCTCCACTTT. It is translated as CASSLSGQSNSPLHF.

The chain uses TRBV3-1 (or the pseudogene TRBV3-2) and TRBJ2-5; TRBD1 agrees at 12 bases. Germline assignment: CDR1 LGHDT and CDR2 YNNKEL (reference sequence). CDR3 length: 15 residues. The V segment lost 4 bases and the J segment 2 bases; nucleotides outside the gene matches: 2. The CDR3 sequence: CASSRGQGAQETQYF. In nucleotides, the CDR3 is TGTGCCAGCAGCCGGGGACAGGGGGCTCAAGAGACCCAGTACTTC.

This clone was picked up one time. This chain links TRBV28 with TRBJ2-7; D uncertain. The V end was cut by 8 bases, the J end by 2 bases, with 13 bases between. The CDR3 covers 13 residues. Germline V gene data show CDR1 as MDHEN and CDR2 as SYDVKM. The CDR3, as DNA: TGTGCCAGCTCACCTAGTCTCGCCTACGAGCAGTACTTC. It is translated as CASSPSLAYEQYF.

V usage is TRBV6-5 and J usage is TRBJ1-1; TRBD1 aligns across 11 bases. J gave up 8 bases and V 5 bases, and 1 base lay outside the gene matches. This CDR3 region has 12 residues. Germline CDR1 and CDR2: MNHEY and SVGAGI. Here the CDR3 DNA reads TGTGCCAGCAGTCGGACAGGGGGCGAAGCTTTCTTT. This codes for CASSRTGGEAFF.

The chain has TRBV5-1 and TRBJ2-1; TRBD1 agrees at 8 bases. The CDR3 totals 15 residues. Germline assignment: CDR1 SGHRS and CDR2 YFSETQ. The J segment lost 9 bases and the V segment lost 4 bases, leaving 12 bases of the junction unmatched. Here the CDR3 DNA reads TGCGCCAGCAGCGCCGACAGGGGAATTTTCGGTGAGCAGTTCTTC. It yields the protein CASSADRGIFGEQFF.

CDR3 region: CASSSMAGATNNEQFF. Written as DNA, the CDR3 is TGTGCCAGCAGCTCCATGGCGGGAGCTACGAACAATGAGCAGTTCTTC. V is TRBV11-3 and J is TRBJ2-1; 7 nucleotides line up with TRBD2. Germline assignment: CDR1 SGHNT and CDR2 YENEEA. Germline trimming cut 4 bases from V and 5 bases from J; bases unmatched to any gene: 11. The CDR3 consists of 16 residues.

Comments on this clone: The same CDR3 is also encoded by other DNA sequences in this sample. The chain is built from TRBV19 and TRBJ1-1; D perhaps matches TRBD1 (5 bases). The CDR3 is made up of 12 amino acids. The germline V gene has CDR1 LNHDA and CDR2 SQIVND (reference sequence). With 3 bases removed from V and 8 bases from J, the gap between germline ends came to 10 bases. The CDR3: CASSIPRTEAFF. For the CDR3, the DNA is TGTGCCAGTAGTATCCCCAGGACAGAAGCTTTCTTT.

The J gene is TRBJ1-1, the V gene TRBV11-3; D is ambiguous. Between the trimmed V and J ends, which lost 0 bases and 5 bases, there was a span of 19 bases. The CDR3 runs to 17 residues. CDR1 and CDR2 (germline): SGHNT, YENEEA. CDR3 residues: CASSLERVPGEATEAFF. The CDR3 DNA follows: TGTGCCAGCAGCTTAGAGCGCGTACCCGGGGAAGCAACTGAAGCTTTCTTT.

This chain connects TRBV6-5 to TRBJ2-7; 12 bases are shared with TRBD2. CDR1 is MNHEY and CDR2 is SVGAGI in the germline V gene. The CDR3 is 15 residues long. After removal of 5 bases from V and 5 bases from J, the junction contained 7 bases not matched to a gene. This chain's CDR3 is CASSPLAGGPNEQYF. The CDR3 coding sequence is TGTGCCAGCAGTCCTCTAGCGGGAGGGCCAAACGAGCAGTACTTC.

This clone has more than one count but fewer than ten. The CDR3 region is CASSNSNEQFF. In nucleotides, the CDR3 is TGTGCCAGTAGTAACTCTAATGAGCAGTTCTTC. The chain uses TRBV19 and TRBJ2-1, with D unclear. The length of the CDR3 is 11 residues. V was clipped by 4 bases and J by 7 bases, with 5 bases between them. Germline V gives CDR1 LNHDA, CDR2 SQIVND (reference sequence). Full variable domain (outside the CDR3, taken from reference TRBV19 and TRBJ2-1): DGGITQSPKYLFRKEGQNVTLSCEQNLNHDAMYWYRQDPGQGLRLIYYSQIVNDFQKGDIAEGYSVSREKKESFPLTVTSAQKNPTAFYLCASSNSNEQFFGPGTRLTVL.

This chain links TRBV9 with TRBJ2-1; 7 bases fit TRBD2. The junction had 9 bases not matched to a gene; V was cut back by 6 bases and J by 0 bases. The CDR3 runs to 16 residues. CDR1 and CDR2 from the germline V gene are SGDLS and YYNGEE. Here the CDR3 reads CASTLGGTSSYNEQFF. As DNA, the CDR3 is TGTGCCAGCACCCTGGGGGGGACGAGCTCCTACAATGAGCAGTTCTTC.

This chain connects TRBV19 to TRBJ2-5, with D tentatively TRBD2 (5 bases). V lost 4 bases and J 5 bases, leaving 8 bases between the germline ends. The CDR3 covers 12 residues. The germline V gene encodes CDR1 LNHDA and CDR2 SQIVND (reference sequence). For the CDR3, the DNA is TGTGCCAGTAGTACCCCGGGGGAGACCCAGTACTTC. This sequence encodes CASSTPGETQYF.

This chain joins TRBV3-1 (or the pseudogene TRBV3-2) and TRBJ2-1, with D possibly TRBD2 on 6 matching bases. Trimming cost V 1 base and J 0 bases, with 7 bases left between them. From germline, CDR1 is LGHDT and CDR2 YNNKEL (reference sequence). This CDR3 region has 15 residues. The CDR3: CASSQGRGSYNEQFF. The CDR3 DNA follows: TGTGCCAGCAGCCAAGGGCGGGGCTCCTACAATGAGCAGTTCTTC.

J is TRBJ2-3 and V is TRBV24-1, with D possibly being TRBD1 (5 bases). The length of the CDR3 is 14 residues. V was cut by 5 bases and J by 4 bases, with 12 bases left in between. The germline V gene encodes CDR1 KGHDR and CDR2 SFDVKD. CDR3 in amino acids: CATSGATGADTQYF. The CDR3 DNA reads TGTGCCACCAGTGGGGCCACAGGTGCAGATACGCAGTATTTT.